The entry below describes one T cell receptor beta chain. TCRdb called the PCR reads again in MiXCR, with one record for every CDR3 protein. Altogether around 10,000 distinct CDR3 sequences are present, over 45% being singletons, with the ten largest covering around a third. The sample comes from a study of CD4 and CD8 cells across lung adenocarcinoma regions. The patients had localized lung adenocarcinoma, a non-small cell subtype. The specimen was CD8+ T cells from the margin of a lung tumor. This TCR came from a male donor with lung adenocarcinoma. The CD4 and CD8 labels of this study may be unreliable.

This CDR3 reads CAGGQRRDGQYF. The CDR3 DNA reads as TGTGCCGGCGGCCAAAGGAGAGACGGGCAGTATTTT. V gene TRBV7-9 combines with J gene TRBJ2-3; D gene uncertain. The CDR3 loop spans 12 amino acids. V was pared by 11 bases and J by 11 bases, with 20 bases between. CDR1 is SEHNR and CDR2 is FQNEAQ in the germline V gene (reference sequence).